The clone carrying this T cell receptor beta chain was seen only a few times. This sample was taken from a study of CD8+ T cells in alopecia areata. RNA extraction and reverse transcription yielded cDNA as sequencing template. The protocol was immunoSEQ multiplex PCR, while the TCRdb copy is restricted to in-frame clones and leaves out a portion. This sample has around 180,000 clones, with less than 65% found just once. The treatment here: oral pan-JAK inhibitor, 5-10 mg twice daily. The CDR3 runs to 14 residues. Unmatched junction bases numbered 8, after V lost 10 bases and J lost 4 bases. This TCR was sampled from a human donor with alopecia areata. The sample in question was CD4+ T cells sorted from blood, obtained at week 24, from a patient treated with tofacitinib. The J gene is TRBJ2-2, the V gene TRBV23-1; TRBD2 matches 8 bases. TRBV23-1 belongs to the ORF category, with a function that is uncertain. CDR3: CATLHGTSTGELFF. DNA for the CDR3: TGCGCCACCCTGCACGGGACTAGCACCGGGGAGCTGTTTTTT.